Below are 11 T cell receptor beta chains sequenced from a single sample in a study of CD8+ T cells in alopecia areata. RNA extraction was followed by reverse transcription into cDNA, which acted as the sequencing template. Sequenced by immunoSEQ multiplex PCR; TCRdb stores in-frame clones only, minus some. The table lists 120,000 or so clones, over 60% of them singletons. Treatment given: oral pan-JAK inhibitor, 5-10 mg twice daily. Sequenced material: CD4+ T cells sorted from blood, taken at week 4, from a patient treated with tofacitinib. All receptors derive from a human donor with alopecia areata.

With regard to this clone: Its ends do not fully match the called genes, so a read error is possible. In DNA, the CDR3 is TGTGCCAGCAGTGGAAACACAGGTACGCAGTATTTT. Protein sequence: CASSGNTGTQYF. The V and J genes are TRBV25-1 and TRBJ2-3, with D possibly TRBD1 on 5 matching bases. CDR1 is MGHDK, CDR2 SYGVNS, per germline. The CDR3 is 12 amino acids.

About this clone: The sample holds other DNA sequences that translate to the same CDR3. This chain uses TRBV28 with TRBJ2-7; D gene uncertain. The CDR3 contains 11 residues. Trimming took 6 bases from V and 3 from J, leaving 6 bases between them. CDR1 MDHEN and CDR2 SYDVKM come from the germline V gene. As DNA, the CDR3 is TGTGCCAGCAGCTCCCGCTACGAGCAGTACTTC. This encodes CASSSRYEQYF. Based on the CDR3 plus reference TRBV28 and TRBJ2-7, the full variable domain is DVKVTQSSRYLVKRTGEKVFLECVQDMDHENMFWYRQDPGLGLRLIYFSYDVKMKEKGDIPEGYSVSREKKERFSLILESASTNQTSMYLCASSSRYEQYFGPGTRLTVT.

Many counts were recorded for this clone. This sample includes further DNA sequences coding for the same CDR3. The V gene is TRBV9, the J gene TRBJ2-1, with a possible D match to TRBD2 (6 bases). The V gene's germline CDR1 is SGDLS and CDR2 YYNGEE. Trimming stripped 3 bases from V and 8 bases from J, with 18 bases between. The CDR3 spans 15 residues. The CDR3 DNA reads as TGTGCCAGCAGCGGCCGGGGACTCCTGGGTGATGAGCAGTTCTTC. Protein product: CASSGRGLLGDEQFF.

The chain uses TRBV30 and TRBJ1-5; no clear D gene. Germline CDR1 GTSNPN, CDR2 SVGIG (reference sequence). V was cut by 0 bases and J by 5 bases, with 8 bases left in between. The length of the CDR3 is 13 residues. The CDR3: CAWSVSSDQPQHF. The CDR3, as DNA: TGTGCCTGGAGTGTATCGTCGGATCAGCCCCAGCATTTT.

V and J are TRBV29-1 and TRBJ2-5; D gene unclear. V was clipped by 3 bases and J by 5 bases, with 10 bases between them. Per the germline V gene, CDR1 is SQVTM and CDR2 is ANQGSEA. CDR3 length: 12 amino acids. CDR3 nucleotides: TGCAGCGTTGAGGACGGTCCTGAGACCCAGTACTTC. Translating it yields CSVEDGPETQYF. The entire variable domain, with the rest obtained from reference TRBV29-1 and TRBJ2-5, is as follows: SAVISQKPSRDICQRGTSLTIQCQVDSQVTMMFWYRQQPGQSLTLIATANQGSEATYESGFVIDKFPISRPNLTFSTLTVSNMSPEDSSIYLCSVEDGPETQYFGPGTRLLVL.

The genes are TRBV5-4 and TRBJ2-1, with D perhaps matching TRBD2 (5 bases). Trimming stripped 3 bases from V and 11 bases from J, with 18 bases between. CDR3 length: 14 residues. In germline, CDR1 is SGHNT, CDR2 YYREEE (reference sequence). The CDR3 DNA is TGTGCCAGCAGCTGGGCGGCCGGGGATGATCAGCAGTTCTTC. As protein: CASSWAAGDDQQFF.

V and J are TRBV27 and TRBJ2-1, with 13 bases identical to TRBD2. With V trimmed by 8 bases and J by 4 bases, 8 bases remained unmatched. CDR1 is MNHEY and CDR2 is SMNVEV in the germline V gene (reference sequence). The CDR3 spans 16 residues. CDR3 loop: CASRMTSGRFYNEQFF. The CDR3 DNA follows: TGTGCCAGCCGTATGACTAGCGGGAGGTTTTACAATGAGCAGTTCTTC.

The gene calls are TRBV19 and TRBJ2-5, with a possible D match to TRBD1 (6 bases). Germline CDR1 and CDR2: LNHDA and SQIVND (reference sequence). The CDR3 has 14 amino acids. V was pared by 3 bases and J by 0 bases, with 8 bases between. The CDR3 DNA follows: TGTGCCAGTAGTATCGGACAGAACCAAGAGACCCAGTACTTC. Protein sequence: CASSIGQNQETQYF.

Turning to this clone: The sample contains more than one DNA sequence encoding this CDR3. This chain uses TRBV7-9 with TRBJ2-7; D gene uncertain. CDR3 length: 11 residues. Trimming took off 4 bases at V and 2 bases at J, with 3 bases between the two ends. The germline gives CDR1 SEHNR, CDR2 FQNEAQ (reference sequence). The chain's CDR3 is CASSSPYEQYF. The CDR3 coding sequence is TGTGCCAGCAGCTCCCCCTACGAGCAGTACTTC. Based on the CDR3 plus reference TRBV7-9 and TRBJ2-7, the full variable domain is DTGVSQNPRHKITKRGQNVTFRCDPISEHNRLYWYRQTLGQGPEFLTYFQNEAQLEKSRLLSDRFSAERPKGSFSTLEIQRTEQGDSAMYLCASSSPYEQYFGPGTRLTVT.

This clone was counted only a few times. This chain links TRBV10-3 with TRBJ2-1, with TRBD2 identical over 13 bases. V dropped 2 bases and J dropped 7; count of bases not matched to a gene: 8. CDR1 and CDR2 (germline): ENHRY, SYGVKD. CDR3 length equals 17 residues. CDR3 protein: CAISEPGGLAGSNEQFF. The CDR3 region has the DNA TGTGCCATCAGTGAGCCGGGGGGACTAGCGGGGTCTAATGAGCAGTTCTTC.

The chain recombines TRBV18 with TRBJ2-1; D call uncertain. V lost 3 bases to trimming and J lost 9 bases, with 15 bases between them. This CDR3 has 14 amino acids. Per germline, CDR1 KGHSH and CDR2 LQKENI. CDR3 protein: CASSPNSNRVEQFF. The CDR3 DNA sequence: TGTGCCAGCTCACCTAACTCTAATCGAGTTGAGCAGTTCTTC.